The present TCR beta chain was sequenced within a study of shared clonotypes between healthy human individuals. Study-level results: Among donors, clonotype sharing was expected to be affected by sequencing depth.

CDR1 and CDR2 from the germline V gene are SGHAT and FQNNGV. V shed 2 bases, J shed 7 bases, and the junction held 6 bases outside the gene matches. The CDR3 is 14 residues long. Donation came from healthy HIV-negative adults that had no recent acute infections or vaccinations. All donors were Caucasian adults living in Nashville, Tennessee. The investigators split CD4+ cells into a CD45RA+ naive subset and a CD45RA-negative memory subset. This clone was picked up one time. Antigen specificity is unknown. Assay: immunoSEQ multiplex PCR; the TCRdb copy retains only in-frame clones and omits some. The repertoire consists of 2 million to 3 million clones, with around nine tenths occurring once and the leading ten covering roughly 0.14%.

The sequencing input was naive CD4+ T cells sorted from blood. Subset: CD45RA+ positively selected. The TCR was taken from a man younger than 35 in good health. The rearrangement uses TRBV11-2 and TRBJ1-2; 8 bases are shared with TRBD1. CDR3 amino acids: CASSLNPGGPGYTF. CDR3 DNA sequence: TGTGCCAGCAGCTTAAACCCAGGGGGCCCTGGCTACACCTTC. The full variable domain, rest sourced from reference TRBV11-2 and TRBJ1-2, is EAGVAQSPRYKIIEKRQSVAFWCNPISGHATLYWYQQILGQGPKLLIQFQNNGVVDDSQLPKDRFSAERLKGVDSTLKIQPAKLEDSAVYLCASSLNPGGPGYTFGSGTRLTVV.